This T cell receptor beta chain emerged from a study of radiotherapy plus CTLA-4 blockade in lung cancer. In this sample, this clone turned up a few times. Those patients who had chemo-refractory metastatic non-small-cell lung cancer were given focal radiation along with CTLA-4 blockade through ipilimumab. Using immunoSEQ multiplex PCR, the repertoire was profiled, and TCRdb retains in-frame clones only, with some absent. The data show around 82,000 clones, under 85% seen once. Germline V lookup: CDR1 SGHVS, CDR2 FQNEAQ. The V and J ends lost 5 bases and 0 bases respectively, with 22 bases between them. The CDR3 consists of 18 residues.

The gene calls are TRBV7-8 and TRBJ1-1; D is perhaps TRBD1 (5 bases). The clonotype comes from a human donor with non-small cell lung cancer who had stable disease on radiotherapy plus ipilimumab. The sample consisted of peripheral blood, taken from a patient treated with radiotherapy plus ipilimumab. CDR3: CASSPRPPSRDLNTEAFF. For the CDR3, the DNA is TGTGCCAGCAGCCCCCGACCCCCTAGCAGGGATCTGAACACTGAAGCTTTCTTT. Full variable domain (outside the CDR3, taken from reference TRBV7-8 and TRBJ1-1): GAGVSQSPRYKVAKRGQDVALRCDPISGHVSLFWYQQALGQGPEFLTYFQNEAQLDKSGLPSDRFFAERPEGSVSTLKIQRTQQEDSAVYLCASSPRPPSRDLNTEAFFGQGTRLTVV.